This entry lists 13 T cell receptor beta chains sequenced from one sample in a study of T-cell reconstitution after alpha-beta-depleted transplantation in children. It was with unique molecular identifiers that the TCRbeta library was prepared. TCRdb called the PCR reads again in MiXCR, with one record for every CDR3 protein. The sample includes about 150,000 distinct CDR3 sequences, approximately 10% of them seen just once. Source: PBMCs, taken before TCRalphabeta/CD19-depleted stem cell transplant. These receptors were collected from a boy aged 2 to 10 with acute myeloid leukemia, due to receive a stem cell transplant.

This clonotype was seen many times. The chain couples TRBV20-1 to TRBJ1-2; D is perhaps TRBD1 (5 bases). Between the trimmed V and J ends, which lost 1 base and 6 bases, there was a span of 15 bases. Germline V gives CDR1 DFQATT, CDR2 SNEGSKA (reference sequence). This CDR3 has 14 amino acids. CDR3 protein: CSARVYQGRDGYTF. The CDR3 region has the DNA TGCAGTGCTAGAGTATATCAGGGTAGGGATGGCTACACCTTC.

This clonotype was seen many times. V usage is TRBV5-1 and J usage is TRBJ2-7; 12 nucleotides agree with TRBD2. The germline gives CDR1 SGHRS, CDR2 YFSETQ. The CDR3 length is 17 residues. With 2 bases clipped from V and 0 bases from J, the junction kept 6 bases outside the gene matches. CDR3: CASSFFRLAGASYEQYV. CDR3 bases: TGCGCCAGCAGCTTTTTCCGACTAGCGGGGGCCTCCTACGAGCAGTACGTC.

This clonotype was found many times. The rearrangement joins TRBV30 to TRBJ1-1; D gene unclear. Germline values: CDR1 GTSNPN, CDR2 SVGIG (reference sequence). This CDR3 spans 13 amino acids. Trimming pared 5 bases from V and 1 base from J, leaving 11 bases between. CDR3 sequence reads: CAWGRTSNTEAFF. CDR3 sequence (DNA): TGTGCCTGGGGACGAACTTCGAACACTGAAGCTTTCTTT.

Only a few counts were recorded for this clonotype. The J gene is TRBJ1-5, the V gene TRBV2, with D unresolved. The CDR3 loop spans 15 amino acids. V lost 2 bases to trimming and J lost 4 bases, with 12 bases between them. Germline V CDR1 and CDR2: SNHLY, FYNNEI. Here the CDR3 reads CASSERWGGNQPQHF. CDR3 DNA: TGTGCCAGCAGTGAAAGGTGGGGAGGGAATCAGCCCCAGCATTTT.

This clonotype was recorded at least ten times. CDR3: CSVEAYSNTEAFF. For the CDR3, the DNA is TGCAGCGTTGAAGCCTACTCGAACACTGAAGCTTTCTTT. The chain is built from TRBV29-1 and TRBJ1-1; D is uncertain. Germline CDR1 reads SQVTM; CDR2 reads ANQGSEA. The CDR3 is 13 residues long. Trimming took off 1 base at V and 1 base at J, with 7 bases between the two ends. The complete variable domain, with remaining parts taken from reference TRBV29-1 and TRBJ1-1, reads SAVISQKPSRDICQRGTSLTIQCQVDSQVTMMFWYRQQPGQSLTLIATANQGSEATYESGFVIDKFPISRPNLTFSTLTVSNMSPEDSSIYLCSVEAYSNTEAFFGQGTRLTVV.

This clonotype was observed many times. The V and J genes are TRBV20-1 and TRBJ1-5, with D possibly being TRBD1 (5 bases). Trimming shortened V by 4 bases and J by 4 bases, and 11 bases separated the two germline ends. The length of the CDR3 is 13 residues. Germline V gene data show CDR1 as DFQATT and CDR2 as SNEGSKA (reference sequence). In DNA, the CDR3 is TGCAGTGCTATAGGGCAGGGAAATCAGCCCCAGCATTTT. This translates into CSAIGQGNQPQHF.

This clonotype appeared many times. The chain has TRBV29-1 and TRBJ2-1; no clear D. The CDR3 has 14 residues. V lost 8 bases and J lost 8, with 22 bases in between. Germline V lookup: CDR1 SQVTM, CDR2 ANQGSEA. In DNA, the CDR3 is TGCAGCACCCTTCAAGGAAACGTCTTGGATGAGCAGTTCTTC. Protein sequence: CSTLQGNVLDEQFF.

A remark on this clonotype: This may be a read error: a much more frequent sequence differs by one nucleotide. J is TRBJ2-1 and V is TRBV12-3 or TRBV12-4; the match to TRBD1 covers 7 bases. This CDR3 region has 12 residues. The CDR3 loop reads CATADRYNGQFF. DNA of the CDR3: TGTGCCACTGCGGACAGGTACAATGGGCAGTTCTTC.

There are many counts of this clonotype. The chain couples TRBV4-1 to TRBJ1-2; D is ambiguous. CDR1 is MGHRA, CDR2 YSYEKL, per germline. There are 13 residues in the CDR3. Trimming pared 5 bases from V and 8 bases from J, leaving 15 bases between. In nucleotides, the CDR3 is TGCGCCAGCAGCTTCGTGGAAGGGAGGGGCTACACCTTC. Translating gives CASSFVEGRGYTF.

This clonotype was counted many times. The CDR3 DNA reads TGTGCCAGCAGTCCGACCGGGACCCAGGGAAAACTGTTTTTT. It codes for CASSPTGTQGKLFF. The gene calls are TRBV2 and TRBJ1-4; a weak D match, TRBD1 (5 bases). From germline, CDR1 is SNHLY and CDR2 FYNNEI. Trimming left V 5 bases short and J 10 bases short, with 17 bases between. CDR3 length: 14 amino acids.

This clonotype came up many times. This chain joins TRBV6-4 and TRBJ1-2; D gene uncertain. CDR1 is MRHNA and CDR2 is SNTAGT in the germline V gene. This CDR3 is built from 13 residues. V dropped 0 bases and J dropped 7 bases, with 9 bases sitting between them. The CDR3 sequence: CASSDSPSGGYTF. The CDR3, as DNA: TGTGCCAGCAGTGACTCCCCCTCGGGTGGCTACACCTTC.

This clonotype showed up many times. This rearrangement joins TRBV6-6 to TRBJ1-2, with D hard to call. CDR1 and CDR2 (germline): MNHNY, SVGAGI (reference sequence). The CDR3 is 13 amino acids. Between the trimmed V and J ends, which lost 6 bases and 4 bases, there was a span of 12 bases. The CDR3 DNA follows: TGTGCCAGCAGGCACGGACCTTCCTATGGCTACACCTTC. It is translated as CASRHGPSYGYTF.

This clonotype was seen ten or more times. The chain uses TRBV5-5 and TRBJ2-7; possible D gene TRBD2, 7 bases. V was pared by 4 bases and J by 2 bases, with 19 bases between. The CDR3 totals 16 residues. Germline CDR1 SGHKS, CDR2 YYEKEE (reference sequence). This CDR3 reads CASSQRQGRGAYEQYV. CDR3 bases: TGTGCCAGCAGCCAACGGCAGGGGAGGGGGGCCTACGAGCAGTACGTC.